This T cell receptor beta chain was sequenced during a study of control samples from healthy donors and cancer patients. Profiling relied on immunoSEQ multiplex PCR, and the TCRdb table lists in-frame clones only, not all of them. The sample has some 150,000 clones; around 94% are singletons. The CDR3 has 13 residues. Germline V gene data show CDR1 as MDHEN and CDR2 as SYDVKM. After removal of 7 bases from V and 4 bases from J, the junction contained 4 bases not matched to a gene. This chain links TRBV28 with TRBJ1-3, with 7 bases fitting TRBD1. The source is a man aged 40-49 years in good health. The specimen was blood. The CDR3 here is CASTGQLGNTIYF. For the CDR3, the DNA is TGTGCCAGCACGGGACAGCTAGGAAACACCATATATTTT.